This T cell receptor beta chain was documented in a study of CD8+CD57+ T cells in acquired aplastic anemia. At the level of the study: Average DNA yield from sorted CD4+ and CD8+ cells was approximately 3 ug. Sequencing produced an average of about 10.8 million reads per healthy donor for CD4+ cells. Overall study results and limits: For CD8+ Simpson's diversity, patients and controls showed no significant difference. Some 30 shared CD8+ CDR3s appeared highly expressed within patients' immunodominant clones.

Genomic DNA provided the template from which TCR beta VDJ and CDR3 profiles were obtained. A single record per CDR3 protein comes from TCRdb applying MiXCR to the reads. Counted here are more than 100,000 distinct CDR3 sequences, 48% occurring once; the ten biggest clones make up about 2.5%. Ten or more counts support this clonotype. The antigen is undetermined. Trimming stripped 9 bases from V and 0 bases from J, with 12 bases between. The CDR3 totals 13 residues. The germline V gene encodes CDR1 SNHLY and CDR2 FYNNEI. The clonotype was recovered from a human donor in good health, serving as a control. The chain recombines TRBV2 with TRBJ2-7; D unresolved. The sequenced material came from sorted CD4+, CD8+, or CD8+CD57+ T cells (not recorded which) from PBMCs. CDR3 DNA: TGTGCCAGTCGGGTCGAGGTCTCCTACGAGCAGTACTTC. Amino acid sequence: CASRVEVSYEQYF. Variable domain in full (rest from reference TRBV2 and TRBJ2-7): EPEVTQTPSHQVTQMGQEVILRCVPISNHLYFYWYRQILGQKVEFLVSFYNNEISEKSEIFDDQFSVERPDGSNFTLKIRSTKLEDSAMYFCASRVEVSYEQYFGPGTRLTVT.